This T cell receptor beta chain was found in a study of a mutant IDH1 vaccine in newly diagnosed glioma. Study context: Treated individuals were around 62% male and about 38% female, averaging roughly 40 years of age. Earlier treatment was radiotherapy, temozolomide, or both, with most getting both.

CDR3 length: 15 residues. Germline CDR1 and CDR2: MNHNS and SASEGT. Trimming removed 5 bases from V and 2 bases from J, with 13 bases in between. In the case of this clone: No antigen is known for it.

Time point meaning: week 35, safety follow-up. The content of each vaccine dose was 300 ug of mutant IDH1 20-mer peptide, and topical imiquimod accompanied it. Produced via immunoSEQ multiplex PCR; TCRdb's table is partial and in-frame only. The sample yields nearly 55,000 clones, 84% seen once. This chain joins TRBV6-1 and TRBJ1-5; D is unresolved. The TCR sequence derives from a young woman with glioma. Sequenced here: PBMCs, sampled from a glioma patient whose treatment included an IDH1 peptide vaccine. Here the CDR3 DNA reads TGTGCCAGCAGTCAGCCAGTGGAGGGCAATCAGCCCCAGCATTTT. Protein product: CASSQPVEGNQPQHF.